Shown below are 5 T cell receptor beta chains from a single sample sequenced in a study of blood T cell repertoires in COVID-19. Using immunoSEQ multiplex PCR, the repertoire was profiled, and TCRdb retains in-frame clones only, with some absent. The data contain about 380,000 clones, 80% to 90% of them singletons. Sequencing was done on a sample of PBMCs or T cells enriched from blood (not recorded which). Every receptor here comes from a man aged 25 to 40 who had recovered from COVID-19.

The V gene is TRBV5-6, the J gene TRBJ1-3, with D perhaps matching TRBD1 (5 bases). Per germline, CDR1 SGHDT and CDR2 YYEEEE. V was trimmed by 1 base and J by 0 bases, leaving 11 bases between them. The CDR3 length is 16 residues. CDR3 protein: CASSLFDRSSGNTIYF. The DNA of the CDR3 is TGTGCCAGCAGCTTGTTCGACAGATCCTCTGGAAACACCATATATTTT.

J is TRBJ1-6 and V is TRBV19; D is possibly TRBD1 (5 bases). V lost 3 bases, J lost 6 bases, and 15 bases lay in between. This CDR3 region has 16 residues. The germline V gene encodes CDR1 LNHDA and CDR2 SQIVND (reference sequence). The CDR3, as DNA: TGTGCCAGTAGTATGGAGCCCTCGGGACTTAATTCACCCCTCCACTTT. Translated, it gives CASSMEPSGLNSPLHF.

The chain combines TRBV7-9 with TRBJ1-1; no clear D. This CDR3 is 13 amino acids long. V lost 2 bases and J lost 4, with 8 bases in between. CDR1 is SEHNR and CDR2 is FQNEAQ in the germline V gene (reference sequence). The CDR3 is CASSLIPSTEAFF. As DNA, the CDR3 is TGTGCCAGCAGCTTAATCCCGAGCACTGAAGCTTTCTTT.

CDR3 sequence (DNA): TGTGCCAGCAGTGAAGTCCCCGGGGGAGATACGCAGTATTTT. This translates into CASSEVPGGDTQYF. The chain joins TRBV6-1 to TRBJ2-3; perhaps TRBD2 as D (6 bases). Between the trimmed V and J ends, which lost 1 base and 5 bases, there was a span of 10 bases. The CDR3 is 14 amino acids. Germline V CDR1 and CDR2: MNHNS, SASEGT.

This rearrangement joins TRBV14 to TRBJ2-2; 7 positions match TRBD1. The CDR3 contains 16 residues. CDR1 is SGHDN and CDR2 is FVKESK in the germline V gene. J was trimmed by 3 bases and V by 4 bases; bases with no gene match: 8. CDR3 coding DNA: TGTGCCAGCAGCCTCCTCCAGACAGGGCACACCGGGGAGCTGTTTTTT. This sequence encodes CASSLLQTGHTGELFF.